The clone carrying this T cell receptor (beta chain) was observed a few times. These data come from a study of patients and donors after allogeneic stem cell transplantation. TCRdb recomputed calls from the RT-PCR reads with MiXCR, one row per CDR3 protein. The sample lists approximately 410,000 distinct CDR3 sequences, roughly 16% seen once, with 7.2% in the top ten. The CDR3 spans 13 residues. The V end lost 5 bases, the J end lost 2 bases, and 8 bases lay between the germline ends. The V gene's germline CDR1 is MNHNS and CDR2 SASEGT. The sample comprised blood, either unsorted or a sorted T cell fraction (not recorded which). The source is a human donor who was either an allogeneic HSCT recipient or a stem cell or donor lymphocyte infusion donor (not recorded which). It is not recorded whose cells these are; they may come from a transplant donor. The chain carries TRBV6-1 and TRBJ2-3, with D tentatively TRBD2 (5 bases). The CDR3 loop reads CASSRGITDTQYF. CDR3 DNA sequence: TGTGCCAGCAGTCGAGGGATCACAGATACGCAGTATTTT.